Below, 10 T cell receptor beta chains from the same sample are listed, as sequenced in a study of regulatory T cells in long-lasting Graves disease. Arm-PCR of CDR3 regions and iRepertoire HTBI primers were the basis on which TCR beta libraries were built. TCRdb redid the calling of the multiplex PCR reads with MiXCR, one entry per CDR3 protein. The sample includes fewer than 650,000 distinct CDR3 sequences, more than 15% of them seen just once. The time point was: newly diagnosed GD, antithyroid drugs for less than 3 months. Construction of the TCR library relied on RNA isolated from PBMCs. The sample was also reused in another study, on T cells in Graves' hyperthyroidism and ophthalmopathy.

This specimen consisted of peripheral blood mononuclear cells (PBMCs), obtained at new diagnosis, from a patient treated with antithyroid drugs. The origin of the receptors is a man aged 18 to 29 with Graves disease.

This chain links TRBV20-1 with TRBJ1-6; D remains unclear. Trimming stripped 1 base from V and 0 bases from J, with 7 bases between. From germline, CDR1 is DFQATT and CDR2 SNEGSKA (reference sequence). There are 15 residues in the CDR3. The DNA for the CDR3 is TGCAGTGCTAGAGTATCGAGCTCCTATAATTCACCCCTCCACTTT. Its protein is CSARVSSSYNSPLHF.

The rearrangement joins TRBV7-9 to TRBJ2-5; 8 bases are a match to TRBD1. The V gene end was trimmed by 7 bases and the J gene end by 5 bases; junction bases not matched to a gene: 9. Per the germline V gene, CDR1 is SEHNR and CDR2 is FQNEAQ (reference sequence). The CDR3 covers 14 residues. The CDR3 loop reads CASKPTGGDETQYF. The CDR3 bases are TGTGCCAGCAAACCAACAGGGGGAGATGAGACCCAGTACTTC.

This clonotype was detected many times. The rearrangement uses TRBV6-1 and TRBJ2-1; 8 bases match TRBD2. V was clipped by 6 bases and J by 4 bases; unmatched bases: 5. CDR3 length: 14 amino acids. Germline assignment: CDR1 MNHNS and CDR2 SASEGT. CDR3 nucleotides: TGTGCCAGCAGGCGACTAGCGAATTACAATGAGCAGTTCTTC. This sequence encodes CASRRLANYNEQFF.

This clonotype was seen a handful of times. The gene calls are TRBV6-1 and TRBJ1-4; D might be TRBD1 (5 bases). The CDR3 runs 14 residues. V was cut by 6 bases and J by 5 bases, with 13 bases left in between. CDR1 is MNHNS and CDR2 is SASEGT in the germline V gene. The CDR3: CASRSPGGNEKLFF. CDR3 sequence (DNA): TGTGCCAGCAGGTCACCCGGGGGGAATGAAAAACTGTTTTTT.

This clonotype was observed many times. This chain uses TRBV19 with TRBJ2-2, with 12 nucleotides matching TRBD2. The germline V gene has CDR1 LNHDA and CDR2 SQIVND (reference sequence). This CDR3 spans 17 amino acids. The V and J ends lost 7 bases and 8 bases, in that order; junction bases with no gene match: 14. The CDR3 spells CASTPPLTSGRRGELFF. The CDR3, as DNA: TGTGCCAGTACTCCCCCCTTGACTAGCGGGAGACGGGGGGAGCTGTTTTTT.

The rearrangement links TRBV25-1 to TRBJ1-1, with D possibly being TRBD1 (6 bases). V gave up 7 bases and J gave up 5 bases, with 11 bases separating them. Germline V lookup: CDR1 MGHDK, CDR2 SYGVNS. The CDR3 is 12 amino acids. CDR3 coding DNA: TGTGCCAGCACCCTACAGGGAACTGAAGCTTTCTTT. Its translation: CASTLQGTEAFF.

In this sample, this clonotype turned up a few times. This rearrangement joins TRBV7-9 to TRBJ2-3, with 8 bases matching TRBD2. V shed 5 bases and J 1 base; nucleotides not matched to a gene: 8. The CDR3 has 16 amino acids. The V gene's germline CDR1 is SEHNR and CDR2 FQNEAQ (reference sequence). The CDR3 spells CASSPALGGGTDTQYF. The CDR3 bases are TGTGCCAGCAGCCCCGCCCTCGGGGGGGGCACAGATACGCAGTATTTT.

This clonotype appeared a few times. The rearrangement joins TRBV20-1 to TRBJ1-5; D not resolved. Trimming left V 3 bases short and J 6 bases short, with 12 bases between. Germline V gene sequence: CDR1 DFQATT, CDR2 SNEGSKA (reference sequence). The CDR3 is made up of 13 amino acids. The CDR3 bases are TGCAGTGCTAGTGGCCTAAGAGGTCAGCCCCAGCATTTT. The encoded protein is CSASGLRGQPQHF.

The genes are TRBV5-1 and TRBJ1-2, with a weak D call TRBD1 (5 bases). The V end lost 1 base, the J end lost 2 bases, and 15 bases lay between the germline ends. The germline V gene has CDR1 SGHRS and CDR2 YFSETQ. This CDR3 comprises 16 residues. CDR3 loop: CASSLLVWGGNYGYTF. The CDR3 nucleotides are TGCGCCAGCAGCTTGTTAGTTTGGGGCGGAAACTATGGCTACACCTTC. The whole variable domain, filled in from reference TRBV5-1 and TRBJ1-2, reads KAGVTQTPRYLIKTRGQQVTLSCSPISGHRSVSWYQQTPGQGLQFLFEYFSETQRNKGNFPGRFSGRQFSNSRSEMNVSTLELGDSALYLCASSLLVWGGNYGYTFGSGTRLTVV.

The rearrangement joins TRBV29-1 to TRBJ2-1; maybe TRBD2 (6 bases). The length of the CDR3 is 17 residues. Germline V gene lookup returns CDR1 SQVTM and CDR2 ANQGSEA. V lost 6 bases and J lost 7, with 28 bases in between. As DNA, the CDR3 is TGCAGCGTCCGAACAAGCGAAAAGACTAGTTCGAGGAATGAGCAGTTCTTC. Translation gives CSVRTSEKTSSRNEQFF.